Listed here are 20 T cell receptor beta chains from one sample, sequenced in a study of T-cell reconstitution after alpha-beta-depleted transplantation in children. Unique molecular identifiers featured in how the TCRbeta library was prepared. TCRdb re-analysed the PCR reads in MiXCR, keeping a single row per CDR3 protein. The table has about 260,000 distinct CDR3 sequences, around 7.8% seen once. The starting material was PBMCs, mostly from graft donor cells, obtained 180 days after TCRalphabeta/CD19-depleted stem cell transplant. All receptors derive from a male patient between 5 and 17 years old who had a stem cell transplant for acute lymphoblastic leukemia, so the T cells may come from the graft donor.

In this sample, this clonotype turned up many times. This rearrangement joins TRBV5-1 to TRBJ2-2; no clear D gene. The CDR3 contains 12 residues. V dropped 4 bases and J dropped 4 bases, with 5 bases sitting between them. The germline V gene encodes CDR1 SGHRS and CDR2 YFSETQ. As DNA, the CDR3 is TGCGCCAGCAGCGACGGCACCGGGGAGCTGTTTTTT. Translated: CASSDGTGELFF.

The table lists this clonotype with many counts. This rearrangement joins TRBV18 to TRBJ2-4; D gene unclear. The germline gives CDR1 KGHSH, CDR2 LQKENI. V shed 3 bases and J shed 4 bases, with 16 bases lying between them. The CDR3 length is 16 residues. The CDR3 DNA is TGTGCCAGCTCACCCATATTTGGCGAAGGGAAAAACATTCAGTACTTC. This sequence encodes CASSPIFGEGKNIQYF.

In its sample, this clonotype was seen once. It may be a read error: a sequence one base away is much more abundant. This rearrangement joins TRBV4-1 to TRBJ2-7; 10 bases line up with TRBD1. CDR1 MGHRA and CDR2 YSYEKL come from the germline V gene. The CDR3 contains 17 residues. This chain's CDR3 is CASGQDISGQGMYEQYF. The CDR3 nucleotides read TGCGCCAGCGGCCAAGATATTTCGGGACAGGGGATGTACGAGCAGTACTTC.

This clonotype was detected only a few times. The chain combines TRBV18 with TRBJ1-1; D gene ambiguous. CDR3 length equals 15 residues. The V end was cut by 3 bases, the J end by 5 bases, with 16 bases between. Germline values: CDR1 KGHSH, CDR2 LQKENI. The CDR3 is CASSPIGEVATEAFF. The CDR3 DNA reads as TGTGCCAGCTCACCCATCGGGGAGGTGGCTACTGAAGCTTTCTTT.

This clonotype was counted many times. V is TRBV4-2 and J is TRBJ1-1; D is undetermined. Per the germline V gene, CDR1 is LGHNA and CDR2 is YNFKEQ. The CDR3 length is 13 residues. Trimming shortened V by 2 bases and J by 7 bases, and 11 bases separated the two germline ends. CDR3 sequence: CASSQRGIFEAFF. CDR3 nucleotides: TGTGCCAGCAGCCAACGGGGAATATTTGAAGCTTTCTTT.

This clonotype was seen many times. The CDR3, as DNA: TGCGCCAGCACGAAGGAAACCATCCAAGAGACCCAGTACTTC. Protein sequence: CASTKETIQETQYF. The chain joins TRBV10-1 to TRBJ2-5; D remains unclear. The CDR3 is 14 amino acids. Germline V gene lookup returns CDR1 WNHNN and CDR2 SYGVQD (reference sequence). V lost 7 bases, J lost 1 base, and 13 bases lay in between.

To note about this clonotype: This may arise from a read error, as a much more abundant clone is one base away. The V gene is TRBV6-2 or TRBV6-3, the J gene TRBJ2-1, with a tentative D call TRBD2 (7 bases). Trimming shortened V by 2 bases and J by 3 bases, and 11 bases separated the two germline ends. CDR1 and CDR2 from the germline V gene are MNHEY and SVGEGT. This CDR3 is built from 15 residues. The CDR3 nucleotides are TGTGCCAGCAGTTACACGGGGGGCTGCTACAATGAGCAGTTCTTC. Protein: CASSYTGGCYNEQFF.

This clonotype was found many times. The chain combines TRBV25-1 with TRBJ2-3, with D perhaps TRBD1 (6 bases). The germline gives CDR1 MGHDK, CDR2 SYGVNS. The CDR3 sequence is 15 residues long. V lost 8 bases to trimming and J lost 0 bases, with 15 bases between them. CDR3 DNA: TGTGCCAGCGCAGAGGGACACCTAAGCACAGATACGCAGTATTTT. This codes for CASAEGHLSTDTQYF. The variable domain in full, with the rest retrieved from reference TRBV25-1 and TRBJ2-3, is EADIYQTPRYLVIGTGKKITLECSQTMGHDKMYWYQQDPGMELHLIHYSYGVNSTEKGDLSSESTVSRIRTEHFPLTLESARPSHTSQYLCASAEGHLSTDTQYFGPGTRLTVL.

This clonotype was recorded at least ten times. This chain's CDR3 is CATSRHSGTYNEQFF. CDR3 coding DNA: TGTGCCACCAGCAGACACTCCGGGACTTACAATGAGCAGTTCTTC. The rearrangement joins TRBV15 to TRBJ2-1, with D perhaps matching TRBD2 (6 bases). CDR3 length: 15 residues. Germline CDR1 LNHNV, CDR2 YYDKDF (reference sequence). V lost 2 bases to trimming and J lost 4 bases, with 12 bases between them.

The sample holds a few counts of this clonotype. CDR3 bases: TGTGCCAGCAGCCAAGATAAGGGACTAGCGGCTTACAATGAGCAGTTCTTC. Its protein product is CASSQDKGLAAYNEQFF. The rearrangement uses TRBV3-1 and TRBJ2-1, with 11 bases fitting TRBD2. V was pared by 0 bases and J by 4 bases, with 5 bases of the junction left unmatched. The germline gives CDR1 LGHDT, CDR2 YNNKEL (reference sequence). This CDR3 comprises 17 residues.

The table lists this clonotype with many counts. V and J are TRBV11-1 and TRBJ2-3, with 9 bases lining up with TRBD1. Germline assignment: CDR1 SGHAT and CDR2 FQDESV (reference sequence). The CDR3 consists of 19 residues. V gave up 1 base and J gave up 5 bases; unmatched junction bases: 16. The CDR3 region has the DNA TGTGCCAGCAGCTTAGAGCCCACGTGGACAGGGGATGATAGAGATACGCAGTATTTT. As protein: CASSLEPTWTGDDRDTQYF.

This clonotype has a count of ten or more. CDR3 nucleotides: TGTGCCAGCATCGAGGTGAGGGGGACTGAAGCTTTCTTT. Protein: CASIEVRGTEAFF. The genes are TRBV28 and TRBJ1-1; a possible D gene is TRBD1 (6 bases). The CDR3 totals 13 residues. V shed 7 bases and J shed 5 bases, with 14 bases lying between them. Looked up from germline, CDR1 is MDHEN and CDR2 is SYDVKM.

The gene calls are TRBV2 and TRBJ2-2; D is unclear. The length of the CDR3 is 16 residues. The V gene lost 5 bases and the J gene lost 4 bases, with 17 bases spanning the gap. Germline CDR1 SNHLY, CDR2 FYNNEI. The CDR3: CASSTRIDSGTGELFF. CDR3 bases: TGTGCCAGCAGTACCAGGATTGATAGTGGCACCGGGGAGCTGTTTTTT.

This clonotype has ten or more counts. This chain connects TRBV10-3 to TRBJ2-1, with TRBD2 as a possible D gene (6 bases). CDR1 ENHRY and CDR2 SYGVKD come from the germline V gene. The CDR3 is 13 residues long. The germline V and J ends were trimmed by 7 bases and 1 base, with 8 bases remaining between them. CDR3 residues: CAITGTSYNEQFF. Here the CDR3 DNA reads TGTGCCATCACCGGGACTTCCTACAATGAGCAGTTCTTC.

This clonotype was found many times. The chain recombines TRBV5-1 with TRBJ2-5; D gene ambiguous. V lost 0 bases, J lost 4 bases, and 4 bases lay in between. CDR1 is SGHRS, CDR2 YFSETQ, per germline. This CDR3 comprises 12 residues. For the CDR3, the DNA is TGCGCCAGCAGCTTGGCCGCAGAGACCCAGTACTTC. Translation gives CASSLAAETQYF.

This clonotype was observed at least ten times. The chain employs TRBV24-1 and TRBJ1-5; 9 positions match TRBD1. Germline loops: CDR1 KGHDR, CDR2 SFDVKD. The V gene end was trimmed by 7 bases and the J gene end by 4 bases; junction bases not matched to a gene: 4. The length of the CDR3 is 14 residues. DNA of the CDR3: TGTGCCACCAGCGCGGGACAGGGAAATCAGCCCCAGCATTTT. It specifies CATSAGQGNQPQHF.

In its sample, this clonotype was seen many times. The chain joins TRBV5-1 to TRBJ1-2, with TRBD1 as a possible D gene (6 bases). This CDR3 has 12 residues. CDR1 SGHRS and CDR2 YFSETQ come from the germline V gene. Trimming cost V 1 base and J 8 bases, with 9 bases left between them. In DNA, the CDR3 is TGCGCCAGCAGCTTGCCGGGGGGCGGCTACACCTTC. It is translated as CASSLPGGGYTF. Supplemented by reference TRBV5-1 and TRBJ1-2, the full variable domain reads KAGVTQTPRYLIKTRGQQVTLSCSPISGHRSVSWYQQTPGQGLQFLFEYFSETQRNKGNFPGRFSGRQFSNSRSEMNVSTLELGDSALYLCASSLPGGGYTFGSGTRLTVV.

This clonotype was picked up many times. The CDR3 reads CASKKGPGPYEQYF. CDR3 in DNA: TGTGCCAGTAAGAAGGGGCCGGGCCCCTACGAGCAGTACTTC. J is TRBJ2-7 and V is TRBV19, with D possibly matching TRBD1 (5 bases). V was shortened by 7 bases and J by 2 bases, with 15 bases between the two germline ends. This CDR3 region has 14 residues. Germline V gene lookup returns CDR1 LNHDA and CDR2 SQIVND (reference sequence).

This clonotype appeared a few times. This could be a read error, since a much larger clone is one nucleotide away. This sequence joins TRBV9 and TRBJ2-7; D ambiguous. CDR1 SGDLS and CDR2 YYNGEE come from the germline V gene. V was trimmed by 7 bases and J by 9 bases, leaving 17 bases between them. The CDR3 has 12 amino acids. In nucleotides, the CDR3 is TGTGCCAGCGGTACTTCTCTGAACGGGCAGTACTTC. It specifies CASGTSLNGQYF.

Many counts were recorded for this clonotype. The chain links TRBV12-5 to TRBJ2-5, with no clear D. The germline gives CDR1 LGHNT, CDR2 FRNRAP. V lost 3 bases and J 2 bases, leaving 7 bases between the germline ends. The CDR3 runs 13 residues. In DNA, the CDR3 is TGTGCTAGTGGTTTCGGTCTACAAGAGACCCAGTACTTC. It yields the protein CASGFGLQETQYF.